These 5 T cell receptor beta chains were sequenced from one sample in a study of hypomethylating agent response in myelodysplastic syndrome. Profiling relied on immunoSEQ multiplex PCR, and the TCRdb table lists in-frame clones only, not all of them. Of about 5,900 clones listed, around 90% are singletons. The sequences come from bone marrow, collected before or after starting hypomethylating agent treatment for myelodysplastic syndrome (not recorded which). Receptors were obtained from a human donor with myelodysplastic syndrome.

The chain employs TRBV14 and TRBJ2-1; 8 bases fit TRBD2. The CDR3 runs 17 residues. V gave up 4 bases and J gave up 4 bases; unmatched junction bases: 12. Per germline, CDR1 SGHDN and CDR2 FVKESK. The CDR3 nucleotides read TGTGCCAGCAGCCGCGGTAATCGGGGGGGGGAGTACAATGAGCAGTTCTTC. Translation: CASSRGNRGGEYNEQFF.

This clone was counted a single time. The V call is TRBV7-6, the J call TRBJ2-1, with TRBD1 matching 9 bases. Per the germline V gene, CDR1 is SGHVS and CDR2 is FNYEAQ. This CDR3 comprises 18 residues. Losses at the gene ends were 4 bases for V and 5 bases for J; bases not matched to a gene: 15. CDR3 coding DNA: TGTGCCAGCAGCTCGACTCCGACCGGGACAGGGAGGGACAATGAGCAGTTCTTC. This sequence encodes CASSSTPTGTGRDNEQFF.

The CDR3 is CASSQEGGNTEAFF. Here the CDR3 DNA reads TGTGCCAGCAGCCAGGAAGGAGGGAACACTGAAGCTTTCTTT. The J gene is TRBJ1-1, the V gene TRBV4-2; D unclear. CDR3 size: 14 residues. Germline V gene lookup returns CDR1 LGHNA and CDR2 YNFKEQ. Trimming removed 3 bases at V and 1 base at J, with 9 bases between.

The V gene is TRBV4-1, the J gene TRBJ2-1; D is perhaps TRBD2 (7 bases). V was shortened by 0 bases and J by 12 bases, with 12 bases between the two germline ends. The CDR3 has 13 residues. Per the germline V gene, CDR1 is MGHRA and CDR2 is YSYEKL. The CDR3 nucleotides read TGCGCCAGCAGCCAAGATCCGGGGGGCGGGCAGTTCTTC. Translated, it gives CASSQDPGGGQFF.

The chain recombines TRBV5-1 with TRBJ2-5; D gene unclear. The germline V gene encodes CDR1 SGHRS and CDR2 YFSETQ. The CDR3 covers 15 residues. The V end was cut by 4 bases, the J end by 5 bases, with 18 bases between. In DNA, the CDR3 is TGCGCCAGCAGCCCTGGAGTGGGGAAGGAGGAGACCCAGTACTTC. Translated, it gives CASSPGVGKEETQYF. The full variable domain, completed using reference TRBV5-1 and TRBJ2-5, is KAGVTQTPRYLIKTRGQQVTLSCSPISGHRSVSWYQQTPGQGLQFLFEYFSETQRNKGNFPGRFSGRQFSNSRSEMNVSTLELGDSALYLCASSPGVGKEETQYFGPGTRLLVL.